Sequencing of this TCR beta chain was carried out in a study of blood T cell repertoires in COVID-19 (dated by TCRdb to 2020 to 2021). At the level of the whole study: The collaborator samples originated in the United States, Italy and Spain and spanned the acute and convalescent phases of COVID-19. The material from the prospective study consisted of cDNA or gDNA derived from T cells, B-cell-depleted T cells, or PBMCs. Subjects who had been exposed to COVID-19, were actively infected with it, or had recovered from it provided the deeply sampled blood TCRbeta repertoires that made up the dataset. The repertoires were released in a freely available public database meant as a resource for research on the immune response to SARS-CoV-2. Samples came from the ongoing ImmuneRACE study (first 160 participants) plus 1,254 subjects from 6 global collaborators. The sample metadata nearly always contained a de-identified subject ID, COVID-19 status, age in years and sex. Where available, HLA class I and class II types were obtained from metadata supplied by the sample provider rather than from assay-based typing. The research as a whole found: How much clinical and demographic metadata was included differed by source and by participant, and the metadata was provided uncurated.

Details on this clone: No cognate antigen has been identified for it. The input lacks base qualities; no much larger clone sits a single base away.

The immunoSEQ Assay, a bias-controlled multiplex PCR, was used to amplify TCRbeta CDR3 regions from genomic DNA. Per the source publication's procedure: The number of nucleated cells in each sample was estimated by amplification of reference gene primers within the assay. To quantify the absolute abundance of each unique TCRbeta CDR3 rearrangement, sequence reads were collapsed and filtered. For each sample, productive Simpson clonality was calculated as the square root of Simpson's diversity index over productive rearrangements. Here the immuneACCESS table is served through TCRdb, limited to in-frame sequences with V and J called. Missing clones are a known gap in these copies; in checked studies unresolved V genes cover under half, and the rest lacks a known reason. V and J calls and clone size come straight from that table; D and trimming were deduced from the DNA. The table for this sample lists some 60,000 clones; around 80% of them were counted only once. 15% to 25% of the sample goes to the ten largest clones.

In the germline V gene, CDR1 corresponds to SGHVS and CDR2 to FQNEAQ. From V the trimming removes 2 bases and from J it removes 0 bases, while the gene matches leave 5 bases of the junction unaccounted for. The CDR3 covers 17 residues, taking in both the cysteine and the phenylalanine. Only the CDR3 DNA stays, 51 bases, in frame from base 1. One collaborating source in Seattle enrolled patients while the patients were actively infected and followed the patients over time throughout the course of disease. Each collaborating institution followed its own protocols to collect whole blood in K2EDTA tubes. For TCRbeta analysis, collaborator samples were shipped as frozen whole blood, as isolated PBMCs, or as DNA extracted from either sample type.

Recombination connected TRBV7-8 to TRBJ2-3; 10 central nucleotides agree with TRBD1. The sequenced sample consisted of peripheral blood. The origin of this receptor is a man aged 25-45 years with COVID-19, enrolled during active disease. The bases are TGTGCCAGCAGCTTATCTCGACAGGGGGCGAGCACAGATACGCAGTATTTT. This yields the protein CASSLSRQGASTDTQYF.